This T cell receptor (beta chain) was documented in a study of OX40 agonist ivuxolimab in advanced cancers. The overall study: Patients' therapy was ivuxolimab, an antibody that acts as an agonist of OX40 (CD134). Broader study findings: Low normalized clonal expansion also occurred in some nonresponding patients. Specificity for antigen went undetermined in the expanded peripheral T cells. Those patients achieving a partial response at 0.1-3.0 mg/kg showed among the lowest clonal expansion.

Turning to this clone: No antigen is known for it.

Profiling relied on immunoSEQ multiplex PCR, and the TCRdb table lists in-frame clones only, not all of them. The data hold tens of thousands of clones, with approximately 90% observed a single time. V trimming: 5 bases; J trimming: 6 bases; junction bases outside the gene matches: 7. Germline CDR1 GTSNPN, CDR2 SVGIG (reference sequence). The CDR3 is made up of 15 amino acids. This clonotype originated in an adult with an advanced solid tumor such as melanoma, head and neck, liver or kidney cancer. Sequencing used CD4+ or CD8+ T cells sorted from blood, obtained in a trial of the OX40 agonist ivuxolimab. This chain joins TRBV30 and TRBJ2-2, with 12 positions matching TRBD2. The CDR3 loop reads CAWSSGRAGAGELFF. CDR3 sequence (DNA): TGTGCCTGGTCTAGCGGGAGGGCCGGTGCCGGGGAGCTGTTTTTT. The whole variable domain, filled in from reference TRBV30 and TRBJ2-2, reads SQTIHQWPATLVQPVGSPLSLECTVEGTSNPNLYWYRQAAGRGLQLLFYSVGIGQISSEVPQNLSASRPQDRQFILSSKKLLLSDSGFYLCAWSSGRAGAGELFFGEGSRLTVL.